This TCR beta chain stems from a study of blood T cell repertoires in COVID-19. Study in general: The origin of the acute and convalescent COVID-19 samples was the United States, Italy and Spain. PBMCs, B-cell-depleted T cells, or T cells provided the cDNA or gDNA that made up the material.

As handled by the study authors: Reference gene primers were amplified, and this amplification served to estimate nucleated cell counts. Libraries were prepared by immunoSEQ multiplex PCR; TCRdb keeps only in-frame clonotypes and omits some of them. The V and J calls and clone size are taken from that table; D and trimming were inferred from the DNA. The profile shows around 36,000 clones, 85% to 90% of them singletons. The germline gives CDR1 SGDLS, CDR2 YYNGEE. With V trimmed by 1 base and J by 6 bases, 6 bases remained unmatched. The CDR3 is 14 residues long. The TCR comes from a man aged 60 to 69 with acute or convalescent COVID-19. The V gene is TRBV9, the J gene TRBJ2-7; 8 bases agree with TRBD1. The sequencing input was peripheral blood. The CDR3 region has the DNA TGTGCCAGCAGCGTAAAGGTACAGGGGGGCGAGCAGTACTTC. Protein product: CASSVKVQGGEQYF.